These T cell receptor beta chains were read from a single sample in a study of T-cell memory formation after mild COVID-19. In TCRdb, the 5' RACE reads were re-called with MiXCR into one record per CDR3 protein. The sample has 300,000 to 400,000 distinct CDR3 sequences, roughly 21% seen once. The sequencing input was PBMCs or a T cell subset sorted from them (not recorded which). These receptors were collected from an adult woman who had mild COVID-19 (a few samples of this study predate the infection). Cell type and time point are not known. Both conserved end residues are part of each CDR3. A D gene is named only where the DNA matches it firmly. Expanded clones get a size class; other rows say once, few or many, or leave the size out.

d_gene	abundance	j_gene	v_gene	CDR3aa	CDR3nt
TRBD2	few	TRBJ2-1	TRBV24-1	CATSDSGLPYNEQFF	TGTGCCACCAGTGATTCGGGACTACCTTACAATGAGCAGTTCTTC
TRBD1	.	TRBJ2-6	TRBV6-5	CASSVGQGSGANVLTF	TGTGCCAGCAGTGTCGGACAGGGCTCTGGGGCCAACGTCCTGACTTTC
.	few	TRBJ2-1	TRBV13	CASSLLRQSSYNEQFF	TGTGCCAGCAGCTTACTGCGGCAGAGCTCCTACAATGAGCAGTTCTTC
.	.	TRBJ2-6	TRBV2	CASRAGPSGANVLTF	TGTGCCAGCAGGGCAGGCCCGTCTGGGGCCAACGTCCTGACTTTC
.	many	TRBJ2-7	TRBV7-8	CASNVGEDYYEQYF	TGTGCCAGCAACGTTGGGGAGGATTACTACGAGCAGTACTTC
TRBD2	few	TRBJ2-3	TRBV20-1	CSARLAGADTQYF	TGCAGTGCTCGCCTAGCGGGCGCAGATACGCAGTATTTT
.	.	TRBJ2-2	TRBV19	CAIQLSGATGELFF	TGTGCCATCCAACTATCAGGAGCCACCGGGGAGCTGTTTTTT
TRBD2	.	TRBJ2-1	TRBV7-3	CASSRFSGRANEQFF	TGTGCCAGCAGCCGCTTTAGCGGGAGGGCCAATGAGCAGTTCTTC
.	few	TRBJ1-1	TRBV4-1	CASSQGSGTHTEAFF	TGCGCCAGCAGCCAAGGTTCAGGAACCCACACTGAAGCTTTCTTT
TRBD2	.	TRBJ2-5	TRBV7-8	CASSSLMTSGRPQETQYF	TGTGCCAGCAGCTCACTAATGACTAGCGGGAGGCCCCAAGAGACCCAGTACTTC
.	.	TRBJ2-2	TRBV7-2	CASSSSRRNTGELFF	TGTGCCAGCAGTAGTTCCAGGCGGAACACCGGGGAGCTGTTTTTT
TRBD1	many	TRBJ1-1	TRBV27	CASSSPRTGETEAFF	TGTGCCAGCAGTTCCCCCCGGACAGGGGAAACTGAAGCTTTCTTT
.	.	TRBJ2-7	TRBV5-1	CASSLGPGLYEQYF	TGCGCCAGCAGCTTGGGGCCAGGCCTCTACGAGCAGTACTTC
.	.	TRBJ2-7	TRBV3-1	CASSQDRIAGSYEQYF	TGTGCCAGCAGCCAAGATCGGATTGCTGGTTCCTACGAGCAGTACTTC
.	.	TRBJ2-1	TRBV7-2	CASGPSSYNEQFF	TGTGCCAGCGGGCCGAGCTCCTACAATGAGCAGTTCTTC
.	.	TRBJ2-3	TRBV20-1	CSAFPLGGLATLTDTQYF	TGCAGTGCTTTCCCCCTGGGCGGGCTGGCAACCCTCACAGATACGCAGTATTTT
TRBD1	.	TRBJ2-2	TRBV2	CAGAGQGAPGELFF	TGTGCCGGGGCGGGACAGGGGGCGCCCGGGGAGCTGTTTTTT
TRBD1	.	TRBJ1-1	TRBV2	CASRVPQGYTEAFF	TGTGCCAGCAGGGTCCCACAGGGGTACACTGAAGCTTTCTTT
TRBD2	.	TRBJ2-1	TRBV7-9	CASSLAGGPDEQFF	TGTGCCAGCAGTCTAGCGGGGGGCCCCGATGAGCAGTTCTTC
TRBD1	.	TRBJ2-4	TRBV9	CASSGFYRGDIQYF	TGTGCCAGCAGCGGGTTCTACAGGGGAGACATTCAGTACTTC
.	many	TRBJ2-5	TRBV25-1	CASSEPLLTSGETQYF	TGTGCCAGCAGTGAGCCGCTGTTGACTTCCGGGGAGACCCAGTACTTC
.	few	TRBJ2-5	TRBV7-9	CASKGETQYF	TGTGCCAGCAAGGGAGAGACCCAGTACTTC
.	.	TRBJ2-7	TRBV5-1	CASSRLTGYEQYF	TGCGCCAGCAGCCGGCTTACGGGCTACGAGCAGTACTTC
.	.	TRBJ2-2	TRBV5-1	CASSLLSRESTGELFF	TGCGCCAGCAGCTTGTTGTCCAGGGAGAGCACCGGGGAGCTGTTTTTT
.	once	TRBJ1-5	TRBV21-1	CASSKLGLCQPQHF	TGTGCCAGCAGCAAATTGGGGCTTTGTCAGCCCCAGCATTTT
TRBD1	many	TRBJ2-7	TRBV27	CASRPQGTLSSYEQYF	TGTGCCAGCAGACCACAGGGGACCTTGAGCTCCTACGAGCAGTACTTC
TRBD2	.	TRBJ2-3	TRBV6-6	CASSYTSSGVTDTQYF	TGTGCCAGCAGTTACACGAGTAGCGGGGTCACAGATACGCAGTATTTT
.	.	TRBJ2-4	TRBV15	CATSAGKGTNIQYF	TGTGCCACCAGCGCCGGGAAGGGGACAAACATTCAGTACTTC
.	.	TRBJ1-1	TRBV30	CAWSLRVTEAFF	TGTGCCTGGAGCCTCAGGGTTACTGAAGCTTTCTTT
.	.	TRBJ2-7	TRBV6-2/TRBV6-3	CATFKGGVDEQYF	TGTGCCACCTTCAAGGGGGGGGTCGACGAGCAGTACTTC
TRBD2	.	TRBJ2-1	TRBV24-1	CATSDRGGTRNEQFF	TGTGCCACCAGTGACCGGGGAGGGACTAGGAATGAGCAGTTCTTC
.	.	TRBJ2-7	TRBV20-1	CSATQRPGVTAYEQYF	TGCAGTGCTACCCAGAGGCCGGGAGTGACTGCCTACGAGCAGTACTTC
.	.	TRBJ1-2	TRBV5-6	CASSLLTGSVYGYTF	TGTGCCAGCAGCTTATTAACAGGGTCAGTCTATGGCTACACCTTC
.	.	TRBJ1-2	TRBV5-1	CASSLAQGYGYTF	TGCGCCAGCAGCTTGGCCCAGGGATATGGCTACACCTTC
TRBD1	.	TRBJ2-1	TRBV5-1	CASSIHLYSRDRGSYNEQFF	TGCGCCAGCAGCATACATTTGTATTCCCGGGACAGGGGGTCCTACAATGAGCAGTTCTTC
TRBD1	.	TRBJ2-1	TRBV11-3	CASSRSGQRNEQFF	TGTGCCAGCAGCCGTTCGGGACAGCGCAATGAGCAGTTCTTC
.	few	TRBJ1-1	TRBV7-9	CASSLAWGDKAFF	TGTGCCAGCAGCTTAGCATGGGGCGATAAAGCTTTCTTT
TRBD1	.	TRBJ1-1	TRBV27	CASSLLQGGGTEAFF	TGTGCCAGCAGTCTCCTTCAGGGGGGAGGGACTGAAGCTTTCTTT
TRBD1	.	TRBJ2-5	TRBV20-1	CSARSDRGLGETQYF	TGCAGTGCTAGGTCGGACAGGGGGCTTGGAGAGACCCAGTACTTC
.	.	TRBJ2-7	TRBV5-1	CASSAGADSIYEQYF	TGCGCCAGTTCCGCGGGGGCCGATAGCATCTACGAGCAGTACTTC
TRBD1	.	TRBJ2-1	TRBV10-3	CAISSTGAEQFF	TGTGCCATCAGCTCGACAGGGGCCGAGCAGTTCTTC
TRBD2	few	TRBJ2-7	TRBV13	CASTQGLAGGNEQYF	TGTGCCAGCACCCAGGGACTAGCGGGAGGCAACGAGCAGTACTTC
.	.	TRBJ1-2	TRBV7-8	CASSLYSSARANYGYTF	TGTGCCAGCAGCTTATACTCCAGTGCCAGAGCTAACTATGGCTACACCTTC
.	.	TRBJ2-3	TRBV4-1	CASSQDWRDTQYF	TGCGCCAGCAGCCAAGATTGGAGGGATACGCAGTATTTT
.	few	TRBJ1-5	TRBV6-6	CASSYWGRSNQPQHF	TGTGCCAGCAGTTACTGGGGGCGAAGCAATCAGCCCCAGCATTTT
TRBD2	.	TRBJ2-5	TRBV4-3	CASSQVLAGRETQYF	TGCGCCAGCAGCCAGGTTTTAGCGGGAAGGGAGACCCAGTACTTC
TRBD2	.	TRBJ2-1	TRBV4-1	CASSQGAGGSMFYEQFF	TGCGCCAGCAGCCAAGGAGCGGGGGGATCAATGTTTTATGAGCAGTTCTTC
TRBD2	.	TRBJ2-2	TRBV7-2	CASSRSGATGELFF	TGTGCCAGCAGCCGTAGCGGGGCGACCGGGGAGCTGTTTTTT